This T cell receptor beta chain originates from a study of cytomegalovirus exposure and HLA in healthy donors (dated by TCRdb to 2016 to 2017). For the study in its entirety: According to an earlier analysis of around 600 of the donors, roughly 180 million T cells yielded roughly 110 million unique TCR beta sequences and about 300 Gb of sequence data. The number of typed donors differed by locus: about 620-630 for A, B, C, DRB1 and DQB1; 522 for DQA1; approximately 600 for DPA1; and about 470 for DPB1. Four or five DR-DQ haplotypes were treated as single units for association and clustering because of strong linkage in the cohort. The later analysis used no new phenotypic data to find candidate immune exposures, relying instead on TCR beta sequences and their occurrence across donors. Using immunosequencing, the study profiled T cell repertoires from about 650 subjects and related those repertoires to cytomegalovirus serostatus. In addition to the first cohort of 666 subjects, a separate validation cohort of some 120 different subjects was used. An early release covering roughly 600 HLA-typed donors comprised approximately 290 gigabases of sequencing data and 85 million or so unique TCR sequences. A later analysis re-analyzed previously published TCR beta repertoires from 660 or so donors and added high-resolution HLA genotyping to study TCR occurrence patterns. HLA typing included class I and class II loci at four-digit resolution. The study aimed to test whether cataloging public T cell receptors could reveal signatures of past pathogen exposure. High-throughput TCR immunosequencing, statistical association of individual TCRs with disease status, and machine learning were combined to predict cytomegalovirus infection status. Genome-wide SNP genotypes for about 65% of the roughly 700 donors were used in a later genetic analysis, which treated that subset as a discovery cohort. In an earlier analysis of roughly 600 of the donors, high-throughput TCR beta sequencing was used to judge whether each TCR beta V gene segment behaved as functional or pseudogenic. Every repertoire in the discovery cohort had been generated on one and the same sequencing platform. Across approximately 400 genotyped donors of the cohort, an average of about 240,000 unique TCR beta nucleotide sequences per donor were sequenced, and roughly 20% of those sequences were non-productive. Donor age, sex, ethnicity and CMV serostatus were collected together with the repertoire data. Among the roughly 390 genotyped donors, around 81% belonged to the genetic ancestry cluster associated with self-reported Caucasian donors. Paper-wide results and their limitations: A later analysis found that most CMV-associated TCR beta chains appeared HLA-restricted, with HLA associations seemingly driven largely by CMV exposure. The study listed over 150 TCR beta chains as associated with cytomegalovirus. In a later analysis, TCR association rates were found to vary across HLA loci, with the most associated TCRs seen for DRB1 alleles and the fewest for HLA-C alleles. Because counts were too low, more than 15 rarely observed V segments, including chromosome 9 orphons, were left out of the earlier analysis of 500 to 750 of the donors. Most TCR sequences were observed very rarely across donors, whereas some public TCRs were present in many individuals. HLA typing was unavailable for some donors at each locus, so association tests used only the typed subset. A further reported finding was that TCR beta sequences accurately predicted the HLA-A and HLA-B alleles for most subjects in the first cohort. In a later analysis, several top co-occurrence clusters were reported to appear linked to parvovirus B19, influenza, CMV and Epstein-Barr virus. In a later analysis, HLA-associated TCR beta chains were found to be more clonally expanded and to have lower generation probabilities than equally common non-associated chains. A later genetic analysis associated a missense DCLRE1C variant with V-gene and J-gene trimming of TCR beta chains, and an independent cohort replicated the association. A later genetic analysis reported fewer N-insertions in productive TCRs among donors in an Asian-associated ancestry cluster than the roughly 650-donor mean. An earlier analysis of approximately 530 of the donors showed that most TCR beta V segments appeared in productive rearrangements either about 87% or about 30% of the time, which broadly matched IMGT annotations. The authors suggested that the approach could potentially be generalized to other disease states and immunological phenotypes. Some IMGT-functional V segments, including TRBV6-2 and TRBV6-3, could not be distinguished by the 87-base-pair reads and were therefore excluded. Correlated functional status among segregating V segments might reflect linkage disequilibrium, but an unknown experimental factor could not be ruled out. When HLA alleles, especially DR and DQ, strongly co-occurred, TCR associations were difficult to assign to individual alleles. A few of the identified cytomegalovirus-associated TCR beta chains were confirmed in vitro to be specific for cytomegalovirus antigens. A cluster of highly shared sequence variants was judged likely to be a technical artifact of the sequencing pipeline. For the cohort, immune exposure information was limited to CMV serostatus. A later analysis associated some 17,000 TCR beta sequences with specific HLA alleles at a false discovery rate of 0.05. The classifier was reported to diagnose cytomegalovirus status with high specificity and sensitivity in both the original cohort and the validation cohort. In this cohort, only TCR beta chains were sequenced, and detectable features were limited by the absence of alpha or paired-chain data. Sequencing depth was assumed to be roughly uniform across donors in the presence/absence analyses, though that assumption may not hold.

The library was prepared using the immunoSEQ multiplex PCR assay. For the multiplex PCR, a mixture combining 60 forward primers for TCR Vbeta segments and 13 reverse primers for TCR Jbeta segments was used. A multiplex PCR assay on genomic DNA amplified the CDR3 region of rearranged TCR beta genes. Amplified TCR beta libraries were sequenced as 87-base-pair reads on the Illumina HiSeq System. The study's processing was this. A later analysis counted tens of millions of unique TCR beta chains across the 666 repertoires, and some 12 million of these chains were shared by at least two donors. Raw reads were error-corrected and collapsed into unique sequences by a nearest-neighbor algorithm in which closely related sequences were merged to remove PCR and sequencing errors. Alignment of CDR3 sequences to IMGT reference sequences was used to assign V, D and J gene segments. For a sequence to be retained, a match of at least six nucleotides was required to both a V gene segment and a J gene segment. Rearrangements were classified as productive when the CDR3 lacked stop codons and remained in frame with V and J, and all other rearrangements were classified as non-productive. CDR3 was defined according to IMGT convention as the region running from the second conserved V-encoded cysteine to the conserved J-encoded phenylalanine. Sequences without an unambiguous match to a single V gene segment were excluded from the earlier analysis of 500 to 700 of the donors. In an earlier analysis of about 590 of the donors, a V segment was called functional when productive rearrangements were above 56.7%, and segregating when the standard deviation between donors exceeded 5%. A statistical classification framework was developed to diagnose cytomegalovirus status using the catalog of TCR beta chain sequences. A later analysis assigned V and J genes by comparing TCR nucleotide sequences with IMGT/GENE-DB human TR gene sequences. The TCRdist pipeline was used in a later analysis to assign CDR3 sequences and most-parsimonious VDJ recombination scenarios. In a later analysis, each TCR beta chain was defined by its CDR3 amino acid sequence together with its V-gene family, and reads lacking a unique V-gene family were excluded. As a way to deal with suspected cross-contamination and a sequencing artifact, a later analysis dropped over 550 nucleotide sequences that were highly shared and had low generation probability. In a later analysis, a clonal expansion index for each public chain was calculated from normalized within-repertoire ranks of inferred template counts. A later analysis computed generation probabilities with a VDJ recombination model fitted to out-of-frame rearrangements, and checked the results against IGoR. In a later analysis, TCR-TCR, TCR-HLA and TCR-CMV co-occurrence was scored with hypergeometric tests, and a repertoire-size bias correction was applied to TCR pairs. False discovery rates were estimated in a later analysis by permuting HLA or CMV assignments 20 times. In a later analysis, co-occurring TCRs were grouped with DBSCAN, and TCRdist sequence similarity was added when clustering was performed within HLA-allele-positive subsets. Co-occurrence clustering excluded repertoires with fewer than 30,000 or more than 120,000 public chains, plus five with anomalous nucleotide sharing. TCRdb stores this immuneACCESS table with in-frame sequences only. Part of the clones is absent; in the studies checked, under half of the shortfall reflects unresolved V genes, and no reason is known for the rest. D and trimming were read from the DNA, whereas the V and J calls and clone size are those reported in that table. Recorded for this sample are some 150,000 clones; around 88% of them occurred a single time. Together, the top ten hold over 0.8% of the sample.

Trimming leaves V shorter by 3 bases and J shorter by 0 bases, with the junction holding 3 bases beyond the gene matches. CDR1 and CDR2 are read off the germline V gene as MRHNA and SNTAGT. From the cysteine through the phenylalanine, the CDR3 covers 15 amino acids. Just the 45-base CDR3 DNA is kept, in frame starting at base 1. On this clone: No antigen is known for it. No much larger clone exists at a distance of one base, and base qualities are not known.

The cohort was made up of around 720 healthy bone marrow donors. Cohort members were all nominally healthy when sampled, although unrecorded immune exposures were likely present. The donor tested CMV seronegative and was one of the 352 seronegative cohort members. A peripheral blood sample was collected from each donor, and TCR beta sequencing was performed on peripheral blood mononuclear cells. Genomic DNA was extracted from the blood cell samples with the Qiagen DNeasy Blood Extraction Kit. The chain is made from TRBV6-4 and TRBJ2-3, and 7 junctional nucleotides match TRBD2. This TCR was sampled from a woman aged 25-40 years in good health and CMV-seronegative. Sequencing was done on a sample of PBMCs. The DNA sequence follows: TGTGCCAGCAGTGAAAGCGGGGTTAGCACAGATACGCAGTATTTT. The encoded protein is CASSESGVSTDTQYF.